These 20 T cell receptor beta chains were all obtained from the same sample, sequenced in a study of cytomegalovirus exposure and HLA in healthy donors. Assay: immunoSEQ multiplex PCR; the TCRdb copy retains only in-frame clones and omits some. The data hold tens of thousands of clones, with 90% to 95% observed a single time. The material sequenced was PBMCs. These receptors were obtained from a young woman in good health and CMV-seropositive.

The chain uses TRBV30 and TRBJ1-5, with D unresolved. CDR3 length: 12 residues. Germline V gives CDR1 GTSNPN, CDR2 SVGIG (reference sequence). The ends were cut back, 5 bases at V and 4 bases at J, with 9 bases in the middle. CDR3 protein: CAWGFGNQPQHF. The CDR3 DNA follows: TGTGCCTGGGGCTTTGGTAATCAGCCCCAGCATTTT. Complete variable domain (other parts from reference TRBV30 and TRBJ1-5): SQTIHQWPATLVQPVGSPLSLECTVEGTSNPNLYWYRQAAGRGLQLLFYSVGIGQISSEVPQNLSASRPQDRQFILSSKKLLLSDSGFYLCAWGFGNQPQHFGDGTRLSIL.

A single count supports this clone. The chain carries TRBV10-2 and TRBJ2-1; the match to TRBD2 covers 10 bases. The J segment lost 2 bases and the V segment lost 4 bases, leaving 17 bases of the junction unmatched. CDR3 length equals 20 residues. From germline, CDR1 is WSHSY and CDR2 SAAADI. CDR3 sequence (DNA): TGCGCCAGCAGTGGTGAAGGACTAGCGGTCCTAAAGACACCCTACAATGAGCAGTTCTTC. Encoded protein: CASSGEGLAVLKTPYNEQFF.

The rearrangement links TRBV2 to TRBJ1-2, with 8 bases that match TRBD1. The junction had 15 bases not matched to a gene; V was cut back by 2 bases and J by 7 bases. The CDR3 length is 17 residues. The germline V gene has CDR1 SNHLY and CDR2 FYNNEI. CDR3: CASSEFFEDRAGSGYTF. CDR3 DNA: TGTGCCAGCAGTGAATTTTTCGAGGACAGGGCCGGTAGTGGCTACACCTTC.

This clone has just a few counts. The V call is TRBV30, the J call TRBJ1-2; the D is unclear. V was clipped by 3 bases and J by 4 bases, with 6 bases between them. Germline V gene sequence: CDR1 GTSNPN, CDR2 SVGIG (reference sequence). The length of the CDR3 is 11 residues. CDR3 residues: CAWSYIYGYTF. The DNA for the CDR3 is TGTGCCTGGAGCTATATCTATGGCTACACCTTC. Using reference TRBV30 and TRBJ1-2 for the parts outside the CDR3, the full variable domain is SQTIHQWPATLVQPVGSPLSLECTVEGTSNPNLYWYRQAAGRGLQLLFYSVGIGQISSEVPQNLSASRPQDRQFILSSKKLLLSDSGFYLCAWSYIYGYTFGSGTRLTVV.

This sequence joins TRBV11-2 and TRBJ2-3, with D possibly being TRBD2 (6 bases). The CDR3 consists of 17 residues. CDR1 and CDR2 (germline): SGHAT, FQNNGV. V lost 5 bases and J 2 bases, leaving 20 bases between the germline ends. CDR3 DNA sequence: TGTGCCAGCAGCAAAAGCAATTGGGACTTTTACACAGATACGCAGTATTTT. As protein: CASSKSNWDFYTDTQYF.

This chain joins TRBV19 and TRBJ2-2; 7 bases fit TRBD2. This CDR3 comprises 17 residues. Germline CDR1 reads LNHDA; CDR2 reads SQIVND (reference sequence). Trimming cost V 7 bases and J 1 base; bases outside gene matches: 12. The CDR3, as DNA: TGTGCCAGTAACCCCTTGGGGGGGATAGTGAACACCGGGGAGCTGTTTTTT. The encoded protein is CASNPLGGIVNTGELFF.

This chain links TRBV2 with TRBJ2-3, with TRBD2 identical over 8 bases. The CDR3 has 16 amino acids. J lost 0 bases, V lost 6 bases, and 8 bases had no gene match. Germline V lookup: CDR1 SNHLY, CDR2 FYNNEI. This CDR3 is CASRARRGVSTDTQYF. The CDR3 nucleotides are TGTGCCAGCAGGGCGAGGCGGGGGGTGAGCACAGATACGCAGTATTTT.

The CDR3 loop is CASRGQNYGYTF. The DNA of the CDR3 is TGTGCCAGTAGGGGACAGAACTATGGCTACACCTTC. The V and J genes are TRBV19 and TRBJ1-2, with TRBD1 matching 7 bases. The CDR3 has 12 amino acids. The junction had 0 bases not matched to a gene; V was cut back by 6 bases and J by 2 bases. CDR1 is LNHDA and CDR2 is SQIVND in the germline V gene (reference sequence).

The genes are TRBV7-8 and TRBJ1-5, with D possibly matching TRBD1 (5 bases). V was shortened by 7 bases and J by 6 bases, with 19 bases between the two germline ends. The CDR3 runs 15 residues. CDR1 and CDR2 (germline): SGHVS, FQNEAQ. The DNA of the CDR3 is TGTGCCAGCACCAACAATCAGGGATCCAGTCAGCCCCAGCATTTT. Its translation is CASTNNQGSSQPQHF.

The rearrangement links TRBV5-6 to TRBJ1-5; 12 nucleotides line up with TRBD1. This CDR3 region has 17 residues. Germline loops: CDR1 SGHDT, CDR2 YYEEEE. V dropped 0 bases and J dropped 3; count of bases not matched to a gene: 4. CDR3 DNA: TGTGCCAGCAGCTTGGGTGGGACAGGGGGCTTCAATCAGCCCCAGCATTTT. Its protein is CASSLGGTGGFNQPQHF.

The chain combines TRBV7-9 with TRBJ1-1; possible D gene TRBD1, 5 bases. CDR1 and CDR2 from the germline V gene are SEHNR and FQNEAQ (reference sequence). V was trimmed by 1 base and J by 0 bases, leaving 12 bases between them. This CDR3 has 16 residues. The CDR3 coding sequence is TGTGCCAGCAGCTTAGTCGGGGGTGGGATGAACACTGAAGCTTTCTTT. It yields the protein CASSLVGGGMNTEAFF. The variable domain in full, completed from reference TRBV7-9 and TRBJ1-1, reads DTGVSQNPRHKITKRGQNVTFRCDPISEHNRLYWYRQTLGQGPEFLTYFQNEAQLEKSRLLSDRFSAERPKGSFSTLEIQRTEQGDSAMYLCASSLVGGGMNTEAFFGQGTRLTVV.

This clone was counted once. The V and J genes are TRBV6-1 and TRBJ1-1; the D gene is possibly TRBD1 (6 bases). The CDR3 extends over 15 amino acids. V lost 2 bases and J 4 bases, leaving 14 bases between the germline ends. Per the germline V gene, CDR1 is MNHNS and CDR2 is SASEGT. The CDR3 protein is CASSEHTGPLTEAFF. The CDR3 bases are TGTGCCAGCAGTGAACATACAGGGCCGCTCACTGAAGCTTTCTTT.

CDR3 bases: TGTGCCTGGAGTGCTTCTGGAAACACCATATATTTT. Its protein product is CAWSASGNTIYF. J is TRBJ1-3 and V is TRBV30; no definite D call. Germline CDR1 is GTSNPN and CDR2 is SVGIG (reference sequence). The V end was cut by 1 base, the J end by 1 base, with 2 bases between. This CDR3 is 12 amino acids long.

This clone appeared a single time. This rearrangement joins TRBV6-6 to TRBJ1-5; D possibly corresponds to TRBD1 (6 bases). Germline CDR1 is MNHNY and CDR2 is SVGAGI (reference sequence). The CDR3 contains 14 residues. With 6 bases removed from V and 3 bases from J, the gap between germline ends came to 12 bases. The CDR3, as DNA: TGTGCCAGCAGCCTGGACAGTCTCAATCAGCCCCAGCATTTT. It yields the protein CASSLDSLNQPQHF.

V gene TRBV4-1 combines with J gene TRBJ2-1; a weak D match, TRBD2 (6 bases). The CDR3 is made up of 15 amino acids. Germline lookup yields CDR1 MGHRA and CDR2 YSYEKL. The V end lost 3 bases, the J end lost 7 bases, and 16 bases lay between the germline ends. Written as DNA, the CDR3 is TGCGCCAGCAGCCATGGGGGGAGATTGGGGAATGAGCAGTTCTTC. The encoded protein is CASSHGGRLGNEQFF.

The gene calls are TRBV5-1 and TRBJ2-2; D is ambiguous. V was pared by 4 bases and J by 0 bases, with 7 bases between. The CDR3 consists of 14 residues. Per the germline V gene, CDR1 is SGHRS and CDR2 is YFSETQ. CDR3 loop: CASSHGPNTGELFF. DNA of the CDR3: TGCGCCAGCAGCCATGGCCCGAACACCGGGGAGCTGTTTTTT. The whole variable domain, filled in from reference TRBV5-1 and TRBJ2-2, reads KAGVTQTPRYLIKTRGQQVTLSCSPISGHRSVSWYQQTPGQGLQFLFEYFSETQRNKGNFPGRFSGRQFSNSRSEMNVSTLELGDSALYLCASSHGPNTGELFFGEGSRLTVL.

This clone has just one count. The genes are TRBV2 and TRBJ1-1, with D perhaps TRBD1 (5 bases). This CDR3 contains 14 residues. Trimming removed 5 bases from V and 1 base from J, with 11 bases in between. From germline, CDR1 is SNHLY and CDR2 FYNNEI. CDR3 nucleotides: TGTGCCAGCAGTCCCCCCAGGGCGAACACTGAAGCTTTCTTT. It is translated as CASSPPRANTEAFF.

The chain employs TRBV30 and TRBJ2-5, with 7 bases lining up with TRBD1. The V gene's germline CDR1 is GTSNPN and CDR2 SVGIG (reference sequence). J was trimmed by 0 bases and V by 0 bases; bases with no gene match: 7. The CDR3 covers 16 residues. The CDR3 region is CAWSVFGTEYQETQYF. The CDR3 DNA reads TGTGCCTGGAGTGTATTTGGGACAGAATACCAAGAGACCCAGTACTTC. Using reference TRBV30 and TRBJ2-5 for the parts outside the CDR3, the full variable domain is SQTIHQWPATLVQPVGSPLSLECTVEGTSNPNLYWYRQAAGRGLQLLFYSVGIGQISSEVPQNLSASRPQDRQFILSSKKLLLSDSGFYLCAWSVFGTEYQETQYFGPGTRLLVL.

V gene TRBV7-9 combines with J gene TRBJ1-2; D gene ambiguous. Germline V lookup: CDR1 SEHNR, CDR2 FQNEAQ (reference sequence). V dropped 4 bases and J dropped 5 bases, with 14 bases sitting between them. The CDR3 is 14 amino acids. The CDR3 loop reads CASSSSTFTYGYTF. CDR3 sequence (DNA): TGTGCCAGCAGCTCGTCGACATTTACTTATGGCTACACCTTC.

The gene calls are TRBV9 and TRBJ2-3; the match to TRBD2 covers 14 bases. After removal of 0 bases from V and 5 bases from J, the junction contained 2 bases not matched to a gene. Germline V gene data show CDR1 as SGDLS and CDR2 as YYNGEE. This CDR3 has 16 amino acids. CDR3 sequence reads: CASSVATSGGVDTQYF. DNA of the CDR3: TGTGCCAGCAGCGTAGCGACTAGCGGGGGGGTAGATACGCAGTATTTT.